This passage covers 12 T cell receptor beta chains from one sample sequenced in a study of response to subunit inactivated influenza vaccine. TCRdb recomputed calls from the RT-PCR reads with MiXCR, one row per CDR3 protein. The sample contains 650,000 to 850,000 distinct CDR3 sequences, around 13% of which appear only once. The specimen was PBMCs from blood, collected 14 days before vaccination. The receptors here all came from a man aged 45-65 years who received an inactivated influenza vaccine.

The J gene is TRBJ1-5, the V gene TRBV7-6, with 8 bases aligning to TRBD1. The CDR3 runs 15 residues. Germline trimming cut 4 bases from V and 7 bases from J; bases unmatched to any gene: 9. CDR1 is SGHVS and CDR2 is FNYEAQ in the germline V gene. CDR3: CASSSWTGNGQPQHF. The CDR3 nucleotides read TGTGCCAGCAGCTCGTGGACAGGGAACGGGCAGCCCCAGCATTTT.

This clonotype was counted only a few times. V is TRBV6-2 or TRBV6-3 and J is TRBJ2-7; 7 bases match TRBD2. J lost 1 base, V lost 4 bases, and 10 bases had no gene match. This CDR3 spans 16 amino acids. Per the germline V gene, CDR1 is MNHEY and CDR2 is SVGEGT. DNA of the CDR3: TGTGCCAGCAGTTCTTACCGGGACTACCAATCCTACGAGCAGTACTTC. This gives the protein CASSSYRDYQSYEQYF.

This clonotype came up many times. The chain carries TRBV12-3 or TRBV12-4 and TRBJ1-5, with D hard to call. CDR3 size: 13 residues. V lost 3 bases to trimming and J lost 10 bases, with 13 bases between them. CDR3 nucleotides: TGTGCCAGCAGTTTTTCGTCTGTTCCCCCCCAGCATTTT. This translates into CASSFSSVPPQHF.

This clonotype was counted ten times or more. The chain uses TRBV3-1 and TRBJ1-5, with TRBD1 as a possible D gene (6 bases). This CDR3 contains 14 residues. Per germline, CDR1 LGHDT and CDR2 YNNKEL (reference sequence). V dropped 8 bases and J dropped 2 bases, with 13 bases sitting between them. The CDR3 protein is CASAPGTRNQPQHF. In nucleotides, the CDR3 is TGTGCCAGCGCCCCAGGGACACGCAATCAGCCCCAGCATTTT.

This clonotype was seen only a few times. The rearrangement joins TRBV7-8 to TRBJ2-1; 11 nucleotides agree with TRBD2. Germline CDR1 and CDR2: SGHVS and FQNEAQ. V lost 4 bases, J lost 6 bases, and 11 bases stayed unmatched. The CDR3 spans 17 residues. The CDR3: CASSWGLAGGGSNEQFF. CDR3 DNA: TGTGCCAGCAGCTGGGGTTTAGCGGGGGGGGGATCCAATGAGCAGTTCTTC.

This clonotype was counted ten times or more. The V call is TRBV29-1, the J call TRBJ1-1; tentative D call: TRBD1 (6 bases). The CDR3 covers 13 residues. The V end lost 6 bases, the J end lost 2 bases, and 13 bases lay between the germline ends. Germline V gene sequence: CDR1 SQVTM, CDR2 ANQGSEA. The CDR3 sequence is CSVRQARNTEAFF. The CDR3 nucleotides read TGCAGCGTCCGACAGGCGAGAAACACTGAAGCTTTCTTT.

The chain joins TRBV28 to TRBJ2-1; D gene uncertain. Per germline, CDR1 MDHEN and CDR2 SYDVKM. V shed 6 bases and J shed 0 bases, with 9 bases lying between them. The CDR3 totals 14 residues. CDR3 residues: CASRRMSSYNEQFF. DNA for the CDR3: TGTGCCAGCAGAAGGATGAGCTCCTACAATGAGCAGTTCTTC.

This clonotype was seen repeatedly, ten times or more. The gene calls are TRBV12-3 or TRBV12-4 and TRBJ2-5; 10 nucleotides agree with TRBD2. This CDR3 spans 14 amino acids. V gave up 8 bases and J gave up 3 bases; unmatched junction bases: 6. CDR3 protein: CASRLAGGKETQYF. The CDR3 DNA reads TGTGCCAGCCGCTTAGCGGGGGGAAAAGAGACCCAGTACTTC.

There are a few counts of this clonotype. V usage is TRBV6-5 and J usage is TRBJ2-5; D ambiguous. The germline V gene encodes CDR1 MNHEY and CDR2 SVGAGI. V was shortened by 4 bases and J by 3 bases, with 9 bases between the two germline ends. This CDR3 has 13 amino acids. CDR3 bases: TGTGCCAGCAGTTCCCTCTCAGAAGAGACCCAGTACTTC. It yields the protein CASSSLSEETQYF.

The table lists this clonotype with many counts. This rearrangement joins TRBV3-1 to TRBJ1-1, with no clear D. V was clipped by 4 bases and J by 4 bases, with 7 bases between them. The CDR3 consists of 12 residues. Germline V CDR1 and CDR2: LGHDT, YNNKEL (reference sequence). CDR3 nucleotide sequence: TGTGCCAGCAGCCCCGGACCCACTGAAGCTTTCTTT. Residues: CASSPGPTEAFF.

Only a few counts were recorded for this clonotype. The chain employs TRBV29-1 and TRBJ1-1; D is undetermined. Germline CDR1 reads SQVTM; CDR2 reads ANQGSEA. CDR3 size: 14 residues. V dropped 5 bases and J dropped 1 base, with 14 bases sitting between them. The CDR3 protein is CSVLRNRKNTEAFF. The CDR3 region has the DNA TGCAGCGTTCTCCGTAACAGAAAGAACACTGAAGCTTTCTTT.

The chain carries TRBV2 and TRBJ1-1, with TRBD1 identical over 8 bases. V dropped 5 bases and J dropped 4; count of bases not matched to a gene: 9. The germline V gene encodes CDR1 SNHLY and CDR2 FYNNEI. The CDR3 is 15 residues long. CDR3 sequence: CASSSSNTGGTEAFF. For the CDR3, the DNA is TGTGCCAGCAGTTCAAGCAACACAGGGGGCACTGAAGCTTTCTTT.